These T cell receptor beta chains were read from a single sample in a study of identical twins. TCRdb used MiXCR to reprocess the 5' RACE reads, holding one entry per CDR3 protein. The top ten hold approximately 2% of the sample, which has approximately 700,000 distinct CDR3 sequences, roughly 6.2% seen once. The sequenced sample consisted of naive T cells sorted from blood. These receptors all stem from a man between 18 and 29 years old in good health. Both conserved end residues are part of each CDR3. Fields, in order: D gene, J gene, clone size, V gene, CDR3 protein, CDR3 DNA. A D gene is named only where the DNA matches it firmly. A row's size may be missing; if present it is once, few, many or a size class.

-,TRBJ1-1,-,TRBV7-2,CASSFNSENTEAFF,TGTGCCAGCAGCTTTAACAGCGAGAACACTGAAGCTTTCTTT
-,TRBJ1-5,few,TRBV4-1,CASSQEGRAKNQPQHF,TGCGCCAGCAGCCAAGAGGGTAGGGCGAAGAATCAGCCCCAGCATTTT
-,TRBJ2-2,-,TRBV9,CASSVDPLPVGPGLELFF,TGTGCCAGCAGCGTAGACCCCCTCCCCGTTGGGCCGGGGTTGGAGCTGTTTTTT
TRBD2,TRBJ2-7,many,TRBV5-1,CASRISGSYGEQYF,TGCGCCAGCCGGATTAGCGGGAGTTATGGAGAGCAGTACTTC
-,TRBJ1-1,many,TRBV16,CASSQSTSNTEAFF,TGTGCCAGCAGCCAATCTACATCGAACACTGAAGCTTTCTTT
-,TRBJ1-1,-,TRBV5-1,CASSLNLGTNTEAFF,TGCGCCAGCAGCTTGAATCTGGGCACGAACACTGAAGCTTTCTTT
-,TRBJ2-7,-,TRBV12-3/TRBV12-4,CASSFVGSSYEQYF,TGTGCCAGCAGTTTTGTGGGGAGCTCCTACGAGCAGTACTTC
-,TRBJ1-2,many,TRBV7-8,CASSLGDKNYGYTF,TGTGCCAGCAGCTTGGGGGATAAAAACTATGGCTACACCTTC
-,TRBJ1-3,-,TRBV12-3/TRBV12-4,CASSHVAGNTIYF,TGTGCCAGCAGCCACGTTGCTGGAAACACCATATATTTT
TRBD1,TRBJ2-5,few,TRBV7-2,CASSLERGTGLETQYF,TGTGCCAGCAGCTTAGAACGCGGGACAGGGTTAGAGACCCAGTACTTC
-,TRBJ2-3,many,TRBV12-3/TRBV12-4,CASSLLSVVGGTDTQYF,TGTGCCAGCAGTTTATTATCGGTCGTGGGCGGCACAGATACGCAGTATTTT
-,TRBJ1-5,many,TRBV5-1,CASSLEGGESQPQHF,TGCGCCAGCAGCTTGGAGGGAGGGGAGTCCCAGCCCCAGCATTTT
TRBD2,TRBJ2-2,many,TRBV4-1,CASSHGLAGGSTGELFF,TGCGCCAGCAGCCATGGACTAGCGGGAGGAAGCACCGGGGAGCTGTTTTTT
-,TRBJ2-2,-,TRBV5-1,CASSLASAGPTGELFF,TGCGCCAGCAGCTTGGCCTCGGCAGGGCCCACCGGGGAGCTGTTTTTT
TRBD2,TRBJ2-5,few,TRBV4-2,CASSPRGLAGEETQYF,TGTGCCAGCAGCCCTCGGGGACTAGCGGGAGAGGAGACCCAGTACTTC
-,TRBJ2-5,many,TRBV12-3/TRBV12-4,CASSRFLGTETQYF,TGTGCCAGCAGCCGATTTCTAGGGACAGAGACCCAGTACTTC
TRBD1,TRBJ2-7,-,TRBV4-3,CASSQGQPGQGYEQYF,TGCGCCAGCAGCCAAGGTCAACCGGGACAGGGGTACGAGCAGTACTTC
-,TRBJ2-5,many,TRBV10-1,CASSGGPRETQYF,TGCGCCAGCAGTGGGGGACCAAGGGAGACCCAGTACTTC
-,TRBJ2-3,many,TRBV28,CASNWGTDTQYF,TGTGCCAGCAACTGGGGCACAGATACGCAGTATTTT
TRBD2,TRBJ2-5,once,TRBV20-1,CSASPLLLAGGETQYF,TGCAGTGCTAGTCCCCTCCTACTAGCGGGAGGGGAGACCCAGTACTTC
TRBD2,TRBJ2-1,many,TRBV25-1,CASSEGGLGGNEQFF,TGTGCCAGCAGTGAAGGGGGACTAGGGGGCAATGAGCAGTTCTTC
-,TRBJ2-1,many,TRBV10-3,CAISELQGNEQFF,TGTGCCATCAGTGAACTACAGGGTAATGAGCAGTTCTTC
TRBD2,TRBJ2-2,many,TRBV6-1,CASSPTSGRSGELFF,TGTGCCAGCAGCCCTACTAGCGGGAGATCCGGGGAGCTGTTTTTT
TRBD2,TRBJ2-1,-,TRBV2,CASKDVAGFAYNEQFF,TGTGCCAGCAAGGACGTAGCGGGATTTGCCTACAATGAGCAGTTCTTC
TRBD1,TRBJ1-1,many,TRBV29-1,CSARDRGLMNTEAFF,TGCAGCGCCCGAGACAGGGGCCTCATGAACACTGAAGCTTTCTTT
-,TRBJ1-1,-,TRBV7-2,CASSFLSSRVTEAFF,TGTGCCAGCAGCTTCTTAAGCTCACGGGTCACTGAAGCTTTCTTT
TRBD1,TRBJ2-7,many,TRBV12-3/TRBV12-4,CASSKRQGAYEQYF,TGTGCCAGCAGTAAACGACAGGGGGCGTACGAGCAGTACTTC
TRBD2,TRBJ2-1,many,TRBV29-1,CSSSTGTRDNEQFF,TGCAGCTCGTCTACCGGGACTAGAGACAATGAGCAGTTCTTC
-,TRBJ1-1,-,TRBV7-2,CASSLGRGMNTEAFF,TGTGCCAGCAGCTTAGGTCGGGGGATGAACACTGAAGCTTTCTTT
TRBD1,TRBJ2-2,-,TRBV10-3,CASLKTGATGELFF,TGTGCCAGCTTGAAAACAGGGGCGACCGGGGAGCTGTTTTTT
-,TRBJ2-3,few,TRBV30,CAWSVEDSGNTQYF,TGTGCCTGGAGTGTGGAGGACAGCGGAAATACGCAGTATTTT
TRBD1,TRBJ2-6,-,TRBV6-5,CASSYQGDGANVLTF,TGTGCCAGCAGTTACCAGGGGGATGGGGCCAACGTCCTGACTTTC
-,TRBJ2-3,few,TRBV27,CASSPWGRGIDTQYF,TGTGCCAGCAGCCCGTGGGGCAGGGGAATAGATACGCAGTATTTT
-,TRBJ1-1,-,TRBV6-2/TRBV6-3,CASTWQGRNTEAFF,TGTGCCAGCACTTGGCAGGGGAGGAACACTGAAGCTTTCTTT
-,TRBJ2-1,many,TRBV4-3,CASSQVRGADEQFF,TGCGCCAGCAGCCAAGTACGGGGAGCCGATGAGCAGTTCTTC
-,TRBJ2-2,many,TRBV20-1,CSAREGSNTGELFF,TGCAGTGCTAGAGAGGGATCGAACACCGGGGAGCTGTTTTTT
-,TRBJ1-2,many,TRBV20-1,CSATEGTGYGYTF,TGCAGTGCTACCGAGGGGACGGGCTATGGCTACACCTTC
-,TRBJ2-3,many,TRBV3-1,CASSQEGFDTDTQYF,TGTGCCAGCAGCCAAGAAGGGTTTGACACAGATACGCAGTATTTT
TRBD1,TRBJ2-1,-,TRBV5-1,CASSGRPGTAYNEQFF,TGCGCCAGCAGCGGGAGACCCGGGACAGCTTACAATGAGCAGTTCTTC
-,TRBJ2-3,many,TRBV5-1,CASKPRVDTDTQYF,TGCGCCAGTAAACCCAGGGTGGACACAGATACGCAGTATTTT
-,TRBJ2-1,many,TRBV6-1,CASSEPARRRNEQFF,TGTGCCAGCAGCGAGCCCGCTCGGAGACGGAATGAGCAGTTCTTC
TRBD2,TRBJ2-3,few,TRBV24-1,CATSDSGLAGEDSPRDTQYF,TGTGCCACCAGTGACTCGGGACTAGCGGGAGAGGATTCGCCCAGAGATACGCAGTATTTT
-,TRBJ2-7,many,TRBV7-2,CASSHRQSYEQYF,TGTGCCAGCAGCCATCGACAGAGCTACGAGCAGTACTTC
TRBD1,TRBJ1-2,many,TRBV5-1,CASSLSGQGEGYTF,TGCGCCAGCAGCCTCTCGGGACAGGGAGAAGGCTACACCTTC
-,TRBJ2-1,many,TRBV12-3/TRBV12-4,CASSSYGFHEQFF,TGTGCCAGCAGTTCCTATGGCTTCCATGAGCAGTTCTTC
TRBD2,TRBJ2-1,many,TRBV20-1,CSAVAGFYNEQFF,TGCAGTGCTGTAGCGGGATTTTACAATGAGCAGTTCTTC
-,TRBJ2-7,-,TRBV7-2,CASSLAGGGSYEQYF,TGTGCCAGCAGCTTAGCAGGGGGGGGATCCTACGAGCAGTACTTC
-,TRBJ2-7,many,TRBV20-1,CSARSSGRSYEQYF,TGCAGTGCTAGATCGTCGGGACGGAGCTACGAGCAGTACTTC